The following is a T cell receptor beta chain sequence with its context. The V gene lost 0 bases and the J gene lost 6 bases, with 13 bases spanning the gap. This CDR3 has 15 amino acids. Looked up from germline, CDR1 is SGHAT and CDR2 is FQNNGV. The data derive from a study of blood T cell repertoires in COVID-19. Residents of about two dozen US areas, aged roughly 18 to 89 years, made up the participants. Sequencing was performed with immunoSEQ multiplex PCR; in TCRdb, only in-frame clones are kept and a portion is missing. The sample shows 150,000 to 200,000 clones, around four fifths of them seen only once.

This clonotype originated in a woman aged 50 to 60 who had recovered from COVID-19. The rearrangement links TRBV11-2 to TRBJ2-3; perhaps TRBD2 as D (5 bases). Sequenced: PBMCs or T cells enriched from blood (not recorded which). For the CDR3, the DNA is TGTGCCAGCAGCTTAGATCTGGCCCTAGCCGATACGCAGTATTTT. This translates into CASSLDLALADTQYF. Looking up the rest from reference TRBV11-2 and TRBJ2-3 gives the full variable domain: EAGVAQSPRYKIIEKRQSVAFWCNPISGHATLYWYQQILGQGPKLLIQFQNNGVVDDSQLPKDRFSAERLKGVDSTLKIQPAKLEDSAVYLCASSLDLALADTQYFGPGTRLTVL.